Following are 13 T cell receptor beta chains from one sample sequenced in a study of CXCR3-negative and CXCR3-positive naive CD8 T cells. In preparing the TRB cDNA libraries, 5' RACE with UMI labels was used. From the 5' RACE reads, TCRdb lists one entry per CDR3 protein and no DNA. The table counts 45,000 to 70,000 distinct CDR3 sequences; around a quarter lies in the top ten. Source material: memory CD8+ T cells from blood. These receptors originate from a human donor in good health. Some clones in this sample may be carry-over from other donors' samples.

The chain is built from TRBV6-2 or TRBV6-3 and TRBJ2-1; the D call of TRBD1 rests on TCRdb alone, since no DNA is present to check it. Germline values: CDR1 MNHEY, CDR2 SVGEGT. The length of the CDR3 is 17 residues. The CDR3 reads CASSYQNRDRGYNEQFF.

The rearrangement joins TRBV5-5 to TRBJ2-5. The CDR3 runs to 13 residues. Germline CDR1 SGHKS, CDR2 YYEKEE (reference sequence). The CDR3 protein is CASRSSTQETQYF.

Measured by frequency, this clonotype is medium-sized (0.01 to 0.1%). The V and J genes are TRBV5-6 and TRBJ2-5; the TRBD2 assignment by TCRdb is unverifiable without DNA. The length of the CDR3 is 14 residues. Per the germline V gene, CDR1 is SGHDT and CDR2 is YYEEEE. CDR3 protein: CASSQSGLQETQYF.

J is TRBJ1-5 and V is TRBV5-5. CDR1 is SGHKS, CDR2 YYEKEE, per germline (reference sequence). This CDR3 is built from 15 residues. This chain's CDR3 is CASSLAIYSNQPQHF.

This chain's CDR3 is CASSQLPGHKPHLAPVTGELFF. The genes are TRBV3-1 and TRBJ2-2; no DNA is available, so the TRBD1 call from TCRdb remains unchecked. CDR1 is LGHDT, CDR2 YNNKEL, per germline (reference sequence). The CDR3 is 22 residues long. Full variable domain (remainder filled in from reference TRBV3-1 and TRBJ2-2): DTAVSQTPKYLVTQMGNDKSIKCEQNLGHDTMYWYKQDSKKFLKIMFSYNNKELIINETVPNRFSPKSPDKAHLNLHINSLELGDSAVYFCASSQLPGHKPHLAPVTGELFFGEGSRLTVL.

The gene calls are TRBV15 and TRBJ1-1. CDR3 length: 15 amino acids. The germline V gene encodes CDR1 LNHNV and CDR2 YYDKDF (reference sequence). The chain's CDR3 is CATSKQGRRNTEAFF.

V usage is TRBV29-1 and J usage is TRBJ1-2; TCRdb returns TRBD1, unconfirmable since there is no DNA. CDR1 and CDR2 from the germline V gene are SQVTM and ANQGSEA. There are 13 residues in the CDR3. The CDR3 loop reads CSVRGQGADGYTF. The whole variable domain, remainder taken from reference TRBV29-1 and TRBJ1-2, is SAVISQKPSRDICQRGTSLTIQCQVDSQVTMMFWYRQQPGQSLTLIATANQGSEATYESGFVIDKFPISRPNLTFSTLTVSNMSPEDSSIYLCSVRGQGADGYTFGSGTRLTVV.

The chain links TRBV7-9 to TRBJ1-4; the D call of TRBD1 rests on TCRdb alone, since no DNA is present to check it. From germline, CDR1 is SEHNR and CDR2 FQNEAQ (reference sequence). The CDR3 extends over 14 amino acids. The CDR3 protein is CASSNGDRQEKLFF.

This CDR3 reads CASSIVGSQETQYF. The V gene is TRBV5-1, the J gene TRBJ2-5. The CDR3 extends over 14 amino acids. Germline V gene data show CDR1 as SGHRS and CDR2 as YFSETQ. The whole variable domain, remainder taken from reference TRBV5-1 and TRBJ2-5, is KAGVTQTPRYLIKTRGQQVTLSCSPISGHRSVSWYQQTPGQGLQFLFEYFSETQRNKGNFPGRFSGRQFSNSRSEMNVSTLELGDSALYLCASSIVGSQETQYFGPGTRLLVL.

Judged by frequency, this clonotype is medium-sized (0.01 to 0.1%). This rearrangement joins TRBV25-1 to TRBJ2-3; TCRdb's D call, TRBD2, is unchecked because there is no DNA. Germline CDR1 and CDR2: MGHDK and SYGVNS. The CDR3 loop spans 13 amino acids. This chain's CDR3 is CASSTTEVDTQYF.

V is TRBV7-8 and J is TRBJ2-1; there is no DNA to check the TCRdb D call of TRBD2. Germline assignment: CDR1 SGHVS and CDR2 FQNEAQ. This CDR3 comprises 22 residues. CDR3 protein: CASSQPTADGTSGGAAYNEQFF.

The chain carries TRBV28 and TRBJ1-1. This CDR3 contains 12 residues. Germline CDR1 MDHEN, CDR2 SYDVKM. The CDR3: CASSRRNTEAFF.

The chain uses TRBV7-9 and TRBJ1-2; checking the TCRdb D call of TRBD1 is not possible without DNA. This CDR3 spans 15 amino acids. Germline lookup yields CDR1 SEHNR and CDR2 FQNEAQ (reference sequence). The CDR3: CASSLVSPGENGYTF.